Listed below are T cell receptor beta chains from one sample, sequenced in a study of cytomegalovirus exposure and HLA in healthy donors. Repertoires were generated with immunoSEQ multiplex PCR, while TCRdb's copy carries only in-frame clones and drops some. The repertoire table contains about 210,000 clones. Specimen: PBMCs. Every receptor here comes from a woman aged 25 to 39 in good health and CMV-seropositive. CDR3s include the opening cysteine and the closing phenylalanine or tryptophan. A D gene is named only where the DNA matches it firmly.

J,D,V,CDR3,DNA
TRBJ2-7,-,TRBV27,CASSLSRDWSHEQYF,TGTGCCAGCAGTTTGTCCCGGGACTGGAGCCACGAGCAGTACTTC
TRBJ1-2,TRBD1,TRBV5-6,CASSPDRDYGYTF,TGTGCCAGCAGCCCGGACAGGGACTATGGCTACACCTTC
TRBJ2-5,-,TRBV9,CASSDEGGRETQYF,TGTGCCAGCAGCGACGAGGGGGGGCGGGAGACCCAGTACTTC
TRBJ2-7,TRBD1,TRBV6-1,CAITQGAKAYEQYF,TGTGCCATAACGCAGGGGGCGAAAGCCTACGAGCAGTACTTC
TRBJ2-3,TRBD2,TRBV9,CASSKRTSLTDTQYF,TGTGCCAGCAGCAAAAGGACTAGCCTCACAGATACGCAGTATTTT
TRBJ1-4,-,TRBV6-6,CASSPSPPSGEKLFF,TGTGCCAGCAGCCCCAGCCCGCCTTCGGGGGAAAAACTGTTTTTT
TRBJ1-2,TRBD1,TRBV30,CAWSHSYRGGGYTF,TGTGCCTGGAGCCATTCCTACAGGGGAGGTGGCTACACCTTC
TRBJ2-1,-,TRBV4-1,CASSQERETAHLF,TGCGCCAGCAGCCAAGAACGGGAGACCGCTCACCTCTTC
TRBJ2-1,TRBD2,TRBV18,CASSPGTSGINEQFF,TGTGCCAGCTCGCCTGGGACTAGCGGGATCAATGAGCAGTTCTTC
TRBJ2-3,TRBD2,TRBV10-3,CAAHGASGGEDTQYF,TGTGCCGCCCATGGGGCTAGCGGGGGTGAAGATACGCAGTATTTT
TRBJ2-5,-,TRBV4-1,CASSPLGGETQYF,TGCGCCAGCAGCCCCCTGGGGGGAGAGACCCAGTACTTC
TRBJ2-1,-,TRBV7-9,CASSPGTNEQFF,TGTGCCAGCAGCCCGGGAACTAATGAGCAGTTCTTC
TRBJ2-3,TRBD2,TRBV29-1,CSVSGLAGGTDTQYF,TGCAGCGTTTCAGGACTAGCGGGAGGGACAGATACGCAGTATTTT
TRBJ2-3,-,TRBV5-4,CAIQPTGSSGDTQYF,TGTGCCATCCAACCCACAGGGTCATCAGGAGATACGCAGTATTTT
TRBJ1-1,TRBD1,TRBV6-5,CASSYTNRGSGTEAFF,TGTGCCAGCAGTTACACAAACAGGGGGTCGGGGACTGAAGCTTTCTTT
TRBJ1-1,-,TRBV6-5,CASSRQSMNTEAFF,TGTGCCAGCAGTAGACAGAGCATGAACACTGAAGCTTTCTTT
TRBJ2-5,-,TRBV6-5,CASSPDSQGQETQYF,TGTGCCAGCAGTCCAGATTCACAGGGCCAAGAGACCCAGTACTTC
TRBJ2-7,-,TRBV28,CASSLSGSLSYEQYF,TGTGCCAGCAGTTTATCGGGTAGCCTCTCCTACGAGCAGTACTTC
TRBJ2-1,-,TRBV6-5,CASRTTGSSYNEQFF,TGTGCCAGCAGGACCACAGGAAGCTCCTACAATGAGCAGTTCTTC
TRBJ1-1,-,TRBV5-1,CASSLLLQGARVVNTEAFF,TGCGCCAGCAGCTTACTACTTCAGGGCGCTAGGGTGGTGAACACTGAAGCTTTCTTT
TRBJ1-2,-,TRBV2,CASTMLGVDYGYTF,TGTGCCAGCACGATGCTCGGGGTCGACTATGGCTACACCTTC
TRBJ2-5,-,TRBV12-5,CASGLARAKTQYF,TGTGCTAGTGGTTTGGCCCGAGCGAAGACCCAGTACTTC
TRBJ1-5,-,TRBV7-2,CASSFAGQPQHF,TGTGCCAGCAGCTTCGCGGGACAGCCCCAGCATTTT
TRBJ2-5,-,TRBV28,CASSLLRGETQYF,TGTGCCAGCAGTTTGCTACGCGGGGAGACCCAGTACTTC
TRBJ1-4,TRBD1,TRBV6-1,CASSRTGDHEKLFF,TGTGCCAGCAGTCGAACAGGGGACCATGAAAAACTGTTTTTT
TRBJ1-2,-,TRBV10-2,CASSQGPNYGYTF,TGCGCCAGCAGTCAGGGGCCCAACTATGGCTACACCTTC
TRBJ1-5,-,TRBV27,CASSPSRPDTQPQHF,TGTGCCAGCAGTCCTTCTAGACCGGACACCCAGCCCCAGCATTTT
TRBJ1-1,-,TRBV6-5,CASSYSNGGDTEAFF,TGTGCCAGCAGTTACTCGAATGGGGGGGACACTGAAGCTTTCTTT
TRBJ2-7,-,TRBV4-1,CASSQEETGSYEQYF,TGCGCCAGCAGCCAAGAAGAGACGGGATCCTACGAGCAGTACTTC
TRBJ1-2,-,TRBV4-3,CASSQVFSSDYGYTF,TGCGCCAGCAGCCAAGTTTTTTCTTCGGACTATGGCTACACCTTC
TRBJ2-2,TRBD2,TRBV9,CASSVGLAGTNTGELFF,TGTGCCAGCAGCGTCGGCCTAGCGGGAACGAACACCGGGGAGCTGTTTTTT
TRBJ1-1,-,TRBV28,CGHGVVNTEAFF,TGTGGCCACGGGGTGGTGAACACTGAAGCTTTCTTT
TRBJ1-5,-,TRBV27,CASSFRGAGNQPQHF,TGTGCCAGCAGTTTCCGGGGGGCCGGCAATCAGCCCCAGCATTTT
TRBJ2-1,TRBD2,TRBV10-3,CAISTPGLGTSGGRTSYNEQFF,TGTGCCATCAGTACCCCGGGTCTCGGGACTAGCGGGGGAAGGACGTCCTACAATGAGCAGTTCTTC
TRBJ1-5,TRBD1,TRBV10-2,CASHGTGVYQPQHF,TGCGCCAGCCACGGGACAGGGGTTTATCAGCCCCAGCATTTT
TRBJ2-6,-,TRBV7-2,CASSFRSSGANVLTF,TGTGCCAGCAGCTTTCGCAGCTCTGGGGCCAACGTCCTGACTTTC
TRBJ1-4,-,TRBV6-1,CASSENSPPNEKLFF,TGTGCCAGCAGTGAAAACAGTCCTCCTAATGAAAAACTGTTTTTT